The 15 T cell receptor beta chains below were found in one sample sequenced in a study of blood T cell repertoires in COVID-19 (dated by TCRdb to about 2020). Library preparation used the immunoSEQ multiplex PCR assay. Imported from immuneACCESS, the table was reduced by TCRdb to in-frame sequences with V and J called. These copies leave out some clones; in studies compared against another copy, an unresolved V gene accounts for under half, and the cause of the remainder is not known. In all, the sample holds roughly 100,000 clones, and more than 80% of those were seen once. The top ten clones comprise about 27% of the sample. Specimen: peripheral blood. The source is a man aged 55 to 69 with acute or convalescent COVID-19.

This clone appeared once. The chain combines TRBV19 with TRBJ2-2; D perhaps matches TRBD1 (5 bases). CDR3 size: 15 residues. CDR1 and CDR2 from the germline V gene are LNHDA and SQIVND (reference sequence). V lost 7 bases and J lost 3, with 15 bases in between. CDR3 protein: CASKISVGDTGELFF. The CDR3 coding sequence is TGTGCCAGTAAAATCAGCGTAGGGGACACCGGGGAGCTGTTTTTT.

This clone occurred once. The V and J genes are TRBV9 and TRBJ2-5, with TRBD1 matching over 8 bases. The CDR3 is made up of 16 amino acids. Unmatched junction bases numbered 9, after V lost 0 bases and J lost 5 bases. Germline V gene data show CDR1 as SGDLS and CDR2 as YYNGEE. CDR3: CASSVVRDRPPETQYF. For the CDR3, the DNA is TGTGCCAGCAGCGTAGTCCGGGACAGGCCCCCGGAGACCCAGTACTTC. The full variable domain, with the rest looked up from reference TRBV9 and TRBJ2-5, is DSGVTQTPKHLITATGQRVTLRCSPRSGDLSVYWYQQSLDQGLQFLIQYYNGEERAKGNILERFSAQQFPDLHSELNLSSLELGDSALYFCASSVVRDRPPETQYFGPGTRLLVL.

This sequence joins TRBV19 and TRBJ1-2; D gene ambiguous. CDR3 length: 15 residues. Trimming shortened V by 3 bases and J by 2 bases, and 13 bases separated the two germline ends. Per germline, CDR1 LNHDA and CDR2 SQIVND (reference sequence). CDR3 loop: CASSINGQTNYGYTF. In DNA, the CDR3 is TGTGCCAGTAGTATTAATGGGCAGACAAACTATGGCTACACCTTC. Using reference TRBV19 and TRBJ1-2 for the parts outside the CDR3, the full variable domain is DGGITQSPKYLFRKEGQNVTLSCEQNLNHDAMYWYRQDPGQGLRLIYYSQIVNDFQKGDIAEGYSVSREKKESFPLTVTSAQKNPTAFYLCASSINGQTNYGYTFGSGTRLTVV.

The chain has TRBV2 and TRBJ1-1; perhaps TRBD1 as D (5 bases). CDR1 is SNHLY and CDR2 is FYNNEI in the germline V gene. This CDR3 has 12 residues. The V end lost 4 bases, the J end lost 11 bases, and 14 bases lay between the germline ends. Here the CDR3 reads CASSGGRFGAFF. CDR3 nucleotides: TGTGCCAGCAGTGGGGGCCGGTTCGGGGCTTTCTTT.

This clone was observed a handful of times. The chain carries TRBV6-5 and TRBJ2-7; 9 bases are a match to TRBD1. V gave up 7 bases and J gave up 4 bases; unmatched junction bases: 8. CDR1 and CDR2 from the germline V gene are MNHEY and SVGAGI. The CDR3 is made up of 14 amino acids. The CDR3 DNA is TGTGCCAGCACCGCGGACAGGGGCCGTTACGAGCAGTACTTC. Amino acid sequence: CASTADRGRYEQYF.

The rearrangement links TRBV2 to TRBJ1-1; 9 bases match TRBD1. The V segment lost 1 base and the J segment 4 bases; nucleotides outside the gene matches: 7. CDR3 length: 16 amino acids. Per germline, CDR1 SNHLY and CDR2 FYNNEI. CDR3 region: CASSEVWDRATTEAFF. The CDR3 nucleotides are TGTGCCAGCAGTGAAGTTTGGGACAGGGCAACCACTGAAGCTTTCTTT. The whole variable domain, filled in from reference TRBV2 and TRBJ1-1, reads EPEVTQTPSHQVTQMGQEVILRCVPISNHLYFYWYRQILGQKVEFLVSFYNNEISEKSEIFDDQFSVERPDGSNFTLKIRSTKLEDSAMYFCASSEVWDRATTEAFFGQGTRLTVV.

This clone appeared a few times. This chain connects TRBV25-1 to TRBJ2-5; 7 nucleotides match TRBD1. V trimming: 5 bases; J trimming: 4 bases; junction bases outside the gene matches: 4. The CDR3 spans 13 residues. CDR1 and CDR2 (germline): MGHDK, SYGVNS. CDR3 loop: CASSITGVETQYF. The CDR3 DNA reads TGTGCCAGCAGTATAACAGGGGTAGAGACCCAGTACTTC.

The V and J genes are TRBV28 and TRBJ2-3; TRBD1 matches at 10 bases. The CDR3 spans 17 residues. V was pared by 6 bases and J by 1 base, with 10 bases of the junction left unmatched. The germline V gene encodes CDR1 MDHEN and CDR2 SYDVKM. The CDR3, as DNA: TGTGCCAGCAGGGGGATGGCAGGGACAGGGGGCACAGATACGCAGTATTTT. As protein: CASRGMAGTGGTDTQYF.

The rearrangement uses TRBV29-1 and TRBJ2-7, with D perhaps matching TRBD1 (5 bases). This CDR3 has 13 residues. Deletions cut 4 bases from V and 5 bases from J, with 15 bases between. The germline V gene has CDR1 SQVTM and CDR2 ANQGSEA. CDR3 coding DNA: TGCAGCGTTGCAATGTCGCCAGGGAACGAGCAGTACTTC. Amino acids: CSVAMSPGNEQYF.

The chain uses TRBV6-6 and TRBJ2-3; D remains unclear. This CDR3 is 14 amino acids long. Trimming stripped 6 bases from V and 1 base from J, with 11 bases between. Germline lookup yields CDR1 MNHNY and CDR2 SVGAGI (reference sequence). In DNA, the CDR3 is TGTGCCAGCAGATCCCTCAGCGGCACAGATACGCAGTATTTT. It yields the protein CASRSLSGTDTQYF.

The genes are TRBV28 and TRBJ2-1, with TRBD2 identical over 8 bases. The CDR3 is 13 amino acids. V lost 6 bases and J lost 5; bases outside the gene matches: 3. Germline values: CDR1 MDHEN, CDR2 SYDVKM. The CDR3, as DNA: TGTGCCAGCAGGACTAGCGCAAACAATGAGCAGTTCTTC. Translated: CASRTSANNEQFF.

The genes are TRBV5-1 and TRBJ2-3, with D perhaps matching TRBD2 (7 bases). The length of the CDR3 is 15 residues. Germline V gives CDR1 SGHRS, CDR2 YFSETQ. Trimming removed 0 bases at V and 4 bases at J, with 12 bases between. In DNA form, the CDR3 reads TGCGCCAGCAGCTTGGGGCAGGGGAGGGCAGATACGCAGTATTTT. As protein: CASSLGQGRADTQYF.

The rearrangement joins TRBV4-3 to TRBJ1-5; a weak D match, TRBD1 (6 bases). Trimming removed 0 bases at V and 6 bases at J, with 18 bases between. Germline V gene data show CDR1 as LGHNA and CDR2 as YSLEER. The CDR3 runs to 17 residues. CDR3 bases: TGCGCCAGCAGCCAAGATAGCCTTACAGGGACGGGTCAGCCCCAGCATTTT. Amino acids: CASSQDSLTGTGQPQHF.

The chain combines TRBV5-5 with TRBJ1-5; no clear D gene. Trimming removed 7 bases from V and 2 bases from J, with 16 bases in between. The CDR3 has 15 residues. Germline V CDR1 and CDR2: SGHKS, YYEKEE (reference sequence). CDR3: CASCPRVSGNQPQHF. For the CDR3, the DNA is TGTGCCAGCTGCCCCCGGGTATCGGGCAATCAGCCCCAGCATTTT.

The rearrangement links TRBV29-1 to TRBJ2-2; D gene unclear. V was clipped by 4 bases and J by 4 bases, with 7 bases between them. The CDR3 sequence is 12 residues long. Germline CDR1 and CDR2: SQVTM and ANQGSEA. As DNA, the CDR3 is TGCAGCGTTGGGTCGGGCACCGGGGAGCTGTTTTTT. Protein product: CSVGSGTGELFF.